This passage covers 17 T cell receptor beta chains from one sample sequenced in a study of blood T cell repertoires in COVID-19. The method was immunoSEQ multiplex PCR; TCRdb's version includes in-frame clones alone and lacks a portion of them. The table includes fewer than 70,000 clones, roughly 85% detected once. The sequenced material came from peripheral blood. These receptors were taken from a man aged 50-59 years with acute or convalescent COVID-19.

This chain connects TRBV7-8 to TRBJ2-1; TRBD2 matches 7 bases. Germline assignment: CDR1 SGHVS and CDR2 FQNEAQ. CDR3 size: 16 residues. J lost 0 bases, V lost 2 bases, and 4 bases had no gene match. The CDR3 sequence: CASSLSGVSSYNEQFF. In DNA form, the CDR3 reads TGTGCCAGCAGCTTAAGCGGGGTGAGCTCCTACAATGAGCAGTTCTTC.

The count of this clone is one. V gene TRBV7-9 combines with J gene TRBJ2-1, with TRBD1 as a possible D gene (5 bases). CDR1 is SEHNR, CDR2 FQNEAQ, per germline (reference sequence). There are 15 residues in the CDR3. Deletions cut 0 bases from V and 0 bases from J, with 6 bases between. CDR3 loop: CASSLAGHSYNEQFF. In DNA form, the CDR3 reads TGTGCCAGCAGCTTAGCGGGGCACTCCTACAATGAGCAGTTCTTC.

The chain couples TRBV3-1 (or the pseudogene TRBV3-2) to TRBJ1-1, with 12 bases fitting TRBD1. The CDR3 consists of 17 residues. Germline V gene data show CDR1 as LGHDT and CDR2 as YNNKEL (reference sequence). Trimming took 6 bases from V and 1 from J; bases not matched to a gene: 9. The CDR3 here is CASRTGTGGAPNTEAFF. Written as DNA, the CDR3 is TGTGCCAGCAGAACCGGGACAGGGGGCGCGCCGAACACTGAAGCTTTCTTT.

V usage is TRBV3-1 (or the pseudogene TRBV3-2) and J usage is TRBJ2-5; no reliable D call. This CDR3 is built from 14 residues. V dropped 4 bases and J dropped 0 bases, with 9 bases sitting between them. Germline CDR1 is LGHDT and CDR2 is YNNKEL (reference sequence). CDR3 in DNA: TGTGCCAGCAGCCCCCTGGGCTACCAAGAGACCCAGTACTTC. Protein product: CASSPLGYQETQYF.

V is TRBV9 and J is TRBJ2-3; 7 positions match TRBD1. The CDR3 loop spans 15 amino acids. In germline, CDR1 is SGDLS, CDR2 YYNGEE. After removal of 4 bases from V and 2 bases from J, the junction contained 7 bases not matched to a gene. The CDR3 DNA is TGTGCCAGCAGCCAGCAAGGGGGCCCCACAGATACGCAGTATTTT. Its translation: CASSQQGGPTDTQYF.

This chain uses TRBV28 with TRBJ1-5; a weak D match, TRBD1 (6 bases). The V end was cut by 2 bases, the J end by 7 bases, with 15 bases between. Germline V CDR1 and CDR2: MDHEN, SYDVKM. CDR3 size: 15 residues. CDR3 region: CASSLKDRGRQPQHF. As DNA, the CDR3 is TGTGCCAGCAGTTTAAAGGACAGAGGTCGGCAGCCCCAGCATTTT. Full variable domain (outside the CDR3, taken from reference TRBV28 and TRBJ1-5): DVKVTQSSRYLVKRTGEKVFLECVQDMDHENMFWYRQDPGLGLRLIYFSYDVKMKEKGDIPEGYSVSREKKERFSLILESASTNQTSMYLCASSLKDRGRQPQHFGDGTRLSIL.

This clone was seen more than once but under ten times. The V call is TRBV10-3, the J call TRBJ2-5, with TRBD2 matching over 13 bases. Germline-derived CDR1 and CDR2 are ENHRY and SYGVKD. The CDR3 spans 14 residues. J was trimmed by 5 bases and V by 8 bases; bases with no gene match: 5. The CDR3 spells CAIATSGGQETQYF. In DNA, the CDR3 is TGTGCCATCGCGACTAGCGGGGGGCAGGAGACCCAGTACTTC.

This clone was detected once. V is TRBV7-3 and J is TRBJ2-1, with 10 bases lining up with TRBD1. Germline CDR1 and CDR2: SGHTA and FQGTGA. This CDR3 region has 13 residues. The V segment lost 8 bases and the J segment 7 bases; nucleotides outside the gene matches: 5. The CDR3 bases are TGTGCCAGCCGATTGGACAGGGGGAATGAGCAGTTCTTC. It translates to CASRLDRGNEQFF. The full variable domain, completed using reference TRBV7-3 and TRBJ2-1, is GAGVSQTPSNKVTEKGKYVELRCDPISGHTALYWYRQSLGQGPEFLIYFQGTGAADDSGLPNDRFFAVRPEGSVSTLKIQRTERGDSAVYLCASRLDRGNEQFFGPGTRLTVL.

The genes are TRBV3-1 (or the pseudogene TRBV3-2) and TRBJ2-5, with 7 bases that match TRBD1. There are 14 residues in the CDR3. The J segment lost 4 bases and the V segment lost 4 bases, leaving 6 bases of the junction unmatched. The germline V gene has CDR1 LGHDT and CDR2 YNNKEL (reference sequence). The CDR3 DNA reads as TGTGCCAGCAGCCGCCGACAGGGCGGAGAGACCCAGTACTTC. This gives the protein CASSRRQGGETQYF.

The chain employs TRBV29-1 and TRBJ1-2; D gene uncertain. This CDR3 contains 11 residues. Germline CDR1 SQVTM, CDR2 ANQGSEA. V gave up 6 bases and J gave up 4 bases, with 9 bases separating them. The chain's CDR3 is CSVAGLYGYTF. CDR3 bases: TGCAGCGTGGCGGGCCTCTATGGCTACACCTTC.

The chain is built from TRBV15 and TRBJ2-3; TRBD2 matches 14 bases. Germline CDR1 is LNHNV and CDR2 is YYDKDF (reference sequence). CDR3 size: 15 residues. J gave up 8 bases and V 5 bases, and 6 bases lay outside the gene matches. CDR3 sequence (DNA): TGTGCCACCAGCTGGGGACTAGCGGGGGCTGGTACGCAGTATTTT. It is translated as CATSWGLAGAGTQYF.

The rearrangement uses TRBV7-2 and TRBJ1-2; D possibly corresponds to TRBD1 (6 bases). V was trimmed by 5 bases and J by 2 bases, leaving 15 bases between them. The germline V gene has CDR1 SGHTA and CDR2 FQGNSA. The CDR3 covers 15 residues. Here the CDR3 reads CASSQGGLRNYGYTF. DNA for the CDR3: TGTGCCAGCAGCCAAGGGGGATTGAGAAACTATGGCTACACCTTC.

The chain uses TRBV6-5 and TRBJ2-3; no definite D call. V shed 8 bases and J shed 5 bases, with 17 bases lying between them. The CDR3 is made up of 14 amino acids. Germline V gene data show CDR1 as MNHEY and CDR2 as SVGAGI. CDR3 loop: CASEITPSKDTQYF. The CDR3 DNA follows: TGTGCCAGCGAGATTACTCCGAGTAAAGATACGCAGTATTTT.

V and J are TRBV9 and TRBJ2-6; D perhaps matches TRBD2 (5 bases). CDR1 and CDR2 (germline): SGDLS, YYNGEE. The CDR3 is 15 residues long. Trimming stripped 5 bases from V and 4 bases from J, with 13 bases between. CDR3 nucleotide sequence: TGTGCCAGCAGTACGGGATTTCTGGGGGCCAACGTCCTGACTTTC. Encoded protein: CASSTGFLGANVLTF.

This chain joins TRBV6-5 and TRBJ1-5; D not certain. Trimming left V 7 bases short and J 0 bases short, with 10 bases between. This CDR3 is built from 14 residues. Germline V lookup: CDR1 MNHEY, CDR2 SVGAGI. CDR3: CASNPEYSNQPQHF. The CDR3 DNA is TGTGCCAGCAACCCGGAGTATAGCAATCAGCCCCAGCATTTT.

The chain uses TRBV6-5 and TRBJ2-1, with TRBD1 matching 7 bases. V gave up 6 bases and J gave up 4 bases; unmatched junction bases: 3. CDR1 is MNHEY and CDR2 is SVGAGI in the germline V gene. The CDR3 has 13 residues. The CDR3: CASRTGLYNEQFF. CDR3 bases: TGTGCCAGCAGGACAGGGCTTTACAATGAGCAGTTCTTC.

The CDR3 sequence: CASRDSSNTEAFF. CDR3 DNA: TGTGCCAGCAGGGACAGCTCGAACACTGAAGCTTTCTTT. The chain joins TRBV2 to TRBJ1-1, with D perhaps TRBD1 (6 bases). This CDR3 is 13 amino acids long. V lost 6 bases and J lost 1, with 9 bases in between. Looked up from germline, CDR1 is SNHLY and CDR2 is FYNNEI.